This TCR beta chain comes out of a study of control samples from healthy donors and cancer patients. There are 16 residues in the CDR3. The germline CDR1 and CDR2 sequences are MDHEN and SYDVKM. The J segment lost 2 bases and the V segment lost 6 bases, leaving 11 bases of the junction unmatched. Assay used: immunoSEQ multiplex PCR; TCRdb lists only in-frame clones, some missing. The sample records about 70,000 clones, about 94% being singletons. The sequenced sample consisted of blood. This chain uses TRBV28 with TRBJ1-2, with 8 positions matching TRBD1. The clonotype originates from a woman in her 30s in good health. CDR3 nucleotide sequence: TGTGCCAGCAGAAAGTCCGGGACAGGTCCCAACTATGGCTACACCTTC. Translating gives CASRKSGTGPNYGYTF.